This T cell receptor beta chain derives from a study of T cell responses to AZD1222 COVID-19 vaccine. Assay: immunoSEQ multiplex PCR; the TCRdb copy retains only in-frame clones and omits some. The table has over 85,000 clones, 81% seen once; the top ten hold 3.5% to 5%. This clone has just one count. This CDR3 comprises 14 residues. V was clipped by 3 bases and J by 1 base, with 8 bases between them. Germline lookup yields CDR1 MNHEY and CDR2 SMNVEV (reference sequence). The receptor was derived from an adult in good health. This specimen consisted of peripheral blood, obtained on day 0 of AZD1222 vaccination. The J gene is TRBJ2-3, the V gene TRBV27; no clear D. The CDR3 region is CASSLKYGTDTQYF. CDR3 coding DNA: TGTGCCAGCAGTTTGAAATACGGCACAGATACGCAGTATTTT.